This passage covers 3 T cell receptor beta chains from one sample sequenced in a study of regulatory T cells in long-lasting Graves disease. Both iRepertoire HTBI primers and Arm-PCR of CDR3 regions were used to build the TCR beta libraries. TCRdb called the multiplex PCR reads again in MiXCR, with one record for every CDR3 protein. The sample has about 660,000 distinct CDR3 sequences; 30% are singletons. This sample's time point: persistent/refractory GD, antithyroid drugs over 5 years with positive TRAb. From RNA extracted from PBMCs, the TCR library was made. The source was peripheral blood mononuclear cells (PBMCs), collected when the disease was refractory, from a patient treated with antithyroid drugs. These receptors were collected from a female donor with Graves disease.

This clonotype was seen a few times. The genes are TRBV6-6 and TRBJ2-2, with D unclear. V lost 0 bases and J 6 bases, leaving 5 bases between the germline ends. Germline V gene lookup returns CDR1 MNHNY and CDR2 SVGAGI (reference sequence). There are 13 residues in the CDR3. The CDR3: CASSYSRPGELFF. The CDR3 bases are TGTGCCAGCAGTTACTCGAGGCCCGGGGAGCTGTTTTTT.

This clonotype was detected a few times. This chain uses TRBV20-1 with TRBJ2-4; D remains unclear. The CDR3 runs 13 residues. V gave up 2 bases and J gave up 0 bases, with 5 bases separating them. The germline CDR1 and CDR2 sequences are DFQATT and SNEGSKA (reference sequence). The CDR3 region is CSARTEAKNIQYF. The DNA for the CDR3 is TGCAGTGCTAGAACTGAAGCCAAAAACATTCAGTACTTC.

This chain joins TRBV12-3 or TRBV12-4 and TRBJ2-3, with 7 bases identical to TRBD2. This CDR3 has 18 amino acids. J lost 0 bases, V lost 0 bases, and 9 bases had no gene match. The CDR3 protein is CASSLARALAASTDTQYF. The CDR3 DNA reads TGTGCCAGCAGTTTAGCGCGGGCGCTAGCGGCTAGCACAGATACGCAGTATTTT.